Following are 23 T cell receptor beta chains from one sample sequenced in a study of blood T cells in healthy people across ages. A second PCR of about 6 to 11 cycles used a sample-barcoded 5' primer and a J-beta primer mix. TCRdb analysed the 5' RACE reads with MiXCR anew, one entry per CDR3 protein. The table includes 600,000 to 900,000 distinct CDR3 sequences, roughly 26% detected once. The data were also submitted as part of a second study, on T cells of mothers and their children.

The sample comprised blood. All receptors come from a boy younger than 18 in good health.

The V call is TRBV4-1, the J call TRBJ2-1, with 7 bases fitting TRBD1. V lost 8 bases to trimming and J lost 1 base; unmatched junction nucleotides: 14. The CDR3 has 17 residues. The germline V gene encodes CDR1 MGHRA and CDR2 YSYEKL. The CDR3 is CASRSYLGGSSYNEQFF. The CDR3 DNA sequence: TGCGCCAGCCGTTCCTACCTAGGGGGCAGTTCCTACAATGAGCAGTTCTTC.

DNA for the CDR3: TGTGCCAGCAGTGAAAGCGACGAGACCCAGTACTTC. Amino acid sequence: CASSESDETQYF. The chain is built from TRBV2 and TRBJ2-5; D is unresolved. The CDR3 consists of 12 residues. Germline CDR1 is SNHLY and CDR2 is FYNNEI. Trimming shortened V by 2 bases and J by 5 bases, and 6 bases separated the two germline ends.

This clonotype appeared a few times. The rearrangement joins TRBV11-2 to TRBJ2-4; D is perhaps TRBD1 (5 bases). The ends were cut back, 3 bases at V and 7 bases at J, with 13 bases in the middle. Germline V gene data show CDR1 as SGHAT and CDR2 as FQNNGV. This CDR3 is built from 14 residues. CDR3 protein: CASSFPGKGNIQYF. DNA for the CDR3: TGTGCCAGCAGCTTCCCCGGCAAGGGGAACATTCAGTACTTC. Drawing the rest from reference TRBV11-2 and TRBJ2-4, the complete variable domain is EAGVAQSPRYKIIEKRQSVAFWCNPISGHATLYWYQQILGQGPKLLIQFQNNGVVDDSQLPKDRFSAERLKGVDSTLKIQPAKLEDSAVYLCASSFPGKGNIQYFGAGTRLSVL.

CDR3 protein: CASSPLTPGRDTQYF. Written as DNA, the CDR3 is TGCGCCAGCAGCCCCCTGACCCCCGGCCGCGATACGCAGTATTTT. The chain combines TRBV5-1 with TRBJ2-3; D remains unclear. This CDR3 has 15 amino acids. Germline values: CDR1 SGHRS, CDR2 YFSETQ. V was shortened by 4 bases and J by 6 bases, with 18 bases between the two germline ends.

The sample holds a few counts of this clonotype. This chain uses TRBV20-1 with TRBJ2-3, with a tentative D call TRBD2 (5 bases). Trimming left V 5 bases short and J 4 bases short, with 10 bases between. This CDR3 spans 12 amino acids. CDR1 and CDR2 (germline): DFQATT, SNEGSKA (reference sequence). As DNA, the CDR3 is TGCAGTGCTTTACTAGAGGCAGATACGCAGTATTTT. Protein product: CSALLEADTQYF.

The chain's CDR3 is CASSLVTSGAYEQYF. CDR3 nucleotides: TGTGCCAGCAGTCTCGTGACTAGCGGCGCCTACGAGCAGTACTTC. This chain links TRBV6-5 with TRBJ2-7, with 9 bases fitting TRBD2. CDR1 MNHEY and CDR2 SVGAGI come from the germline V gene. This CDR3 region has 15 residues. The J segment lost 2 bases and the V segment lost 5 bases, leaving 7 bases of the junction unmatched.

This clonotype was counted between two and nine times. The genes are TRBV5-4 and TRBJ2-1; 7 bases agree with TRBD1. This CDR3 spans 15 amino acids. V was pared by 4 bases and J by 5 bases, with 9 bases of the junction left unmatched. Germline V gene lookup returns CDR1 SGHNT and CDR2 YYREEE (reference sequence). CDR3 DNA sequence: TGTGCCAGCAGCCCCGACAGGGAAGAGGACAATGAGCAGTTCTTC. Encoded protein: CASSPDREEDNEQFF.

J is TRBJ2-5 and V is TRBV14; the D gene is possibly TRBD2 (6 bases). The CDR3 has 14 amino acids. Trimming stripped 4 bases from V and 5 bases from J, with 14 bases between. In germline, CDR1 is SGHDN, CDR2 FVKESK. The CDR3 DNA reads TGTGCCAGCAGCCGGAGAGGGGCGGGGGAGACCCAGTACTTC. This translates into CASSRRGAGETQYF. The full variable domain, with the rest looked up from reference TRBV14 and TRBJ2-5, is EAGVTQFPSHSVIEKGQTVTLRCDPISGHDNLYWYRRVMGKEIKFLLHFVKESKQDESGMPNNRFLAERTGGTYSTLKVQPAELEDSGVYFCASSRRGAGETQYFGPGTRLLVL.

Only a few counts were recorded for this clonotype. An end of the junction differs from the germline gene, which may be a read error. V gene TRBV5-5 combines with J gene TRBJ2-6; tentative D call: TRBD1 (5 bases). Germline V CDR1 and CDR2: SGHKS, YYEKEE (reference sequence). The CDR3 is made up of 16 amino acids. This chain's CDR3 is CASSSQGVSGANVMTF. DNA for the CDR3: TGTGCCAGCAGCTCGCAGGGCGTCTCTGGGGCCAACGTCATGACTTTC.

This clonotype has only a few counts. The chain carries TRBV11-2 and TRBJ2-1, with 10 bases fitting TRBD2. The V gene's germline CDR1 is SGHAT and CDR2 FQNNGV. The CDR3 contains 15 residues. J gave up 5 bases and V 4 bases, and 5 bases lay outside the gene matches. The CDR3 loop is CASSSVAGGHNEQFF. The CDR3 DNA sequence: TGTGCCAGCAGCTCGGTAGCGGGGGGCCACAATGAGCAGTTCTTC.

A word on this clonotype: The junction differs from germline at one of its ends, possibly a read error. This chain connects TRBV29-1 to TRBJ2-5, with 8 bases aligning to TRBD2. The last part of the DNA fits TRBJ2-1 better; the J call may be wrong. Germline V CDR1 and CDR2: SQVTM, ANQGSEA. The CDR3 loop spans 15 amino acids. Here the CDR3 DNA reads TGCAGCGTCGAAGCCGGGACTAGGGTATACAATGAGCAGTTCTTC. Amino acids: CSVEAGTRVYNEQFF.

The V call is TRBV5-1, the J call TRBJ2-5; D possibly corresponds to TRBD1 (7 bases). The germline CDR1 and CDR2 sequences are SGHRS and YFSETQ. CDR3 size: 14 residues. Trimming took 7 bases from V and 0 from J, leaving 13 bases between them. The CDR3 here is CASGGGNYQETQYF. The CDR3 DNA is TGCGCCAGCGGAGGGGGCAATTACCAAGAGACCCAGTACTTC.

The CDR3 region is CASSSRTGGPYEQYF. The DNA of the CDR3 is TGTGCCAGCAGCTCAAGGACAGGGGGCCCCTACGAGCAGTACTTC. The rearrangement uses TRBV7-9 and TRBJ2-7, with 11 bases matching TRBD1. After removal of 4 bases from V and 2 bases from J, the junction contained 4 bases not matched to a gene. This CDR3 region has 15 residues. The V gene's germline CDR1 is SEHNR and CDR2 FQNEAQ (reference sequence).

The chain joins TRBV20-1 to TRBJ2-7; 7 bases are a match to TRBD2. The CDR3 consists of 15 residues. CDR1 and CDR2 from the germline V gene are DFQATT and SNEGSKA (reference sequence). Trimming removed 1 base from V and 6 bases from J; junction bases left unmatched: 12. The CDR3 DNA is TGCAGTGCTAGAGGCCTAGCTAGCGGTACCTGCGAGCAGTACTTC. Translating it yields CSARGLASGTCEQYF.

V and J are TRBV5-1 and TRBJ1-1; D possibly corresponds to TRBD1 (6 bases). Germline CDR1 reads SGHRS; CDR2 reads YFSETQ. The CDR3 runs to 15 residues. The ends were cut back, 4 bases at V and 0 bases at J, with 13 bases in the middle. CDR3 sequence (DNA): TGCGCCAGCAGCAAAGCAGGGGCCATGAACACTGAAGCTTTCTTT. It is translated as CASSKAGAMNTEAFF.

The chain joins TRBV5-5 to TRBJ2-2; 8 nucleotides line up with TRBD1. The V segment lost 4 bases and the J segment 3 bases; nucleotides outside the gene matches: 8. The germline V gene encodes CDR1 SGHKS and CDR2 YYEKEE (reference sequence). There are 16 residues in the CDR3. CDR3 sequence (DNA): TGTGCCAGCAGCGCCGACAGGGGCGGGTACACCGGGGAGCTGTTTTTT. Translated: CASSADRGGYTGELFF.

The chain links TRBV4-3 to TRBJ2-1; 14 nucleotides align to TRBD2. This CDR3 region has 18 residues. Unmatched junction bases numbered 9, after V lost 0 bases and J lost 8 bases. Germline CDR1 LGHNA, CDR2 YSLEER. CDR3: CASSQDIAGTSGSYEQFF. CDR3 bases: TGCGCCAGCAGCCAAGATATTGCCGGGACTAGCGGGAGCTATGAGCAGTTCTTC.

This clonotype has just a few counts. The chain uses TRBV3-1 and TRBJ1-1, with D hard to call. This CDR3 spans 14 amino acids. V was trimmed by 0 bases and J by 11 bases, leaving 16 bases between them. Germline assignment: CDR1 LGHDT and CDR2 YNNKEL (reference sequence). The CDR3 reads CASSQERLGHGAFF. CDR3 DNA sequence: TGTGCCAGCAGCCAAGAGAGATTGGGTCATGGGGCTTTCTTT.

The chain uses TRBV20-1 and TRBJ2-1; D is ambiguous. The V gene lost 3 bases and the J gene lost 6 bases, with 6 bases spanning the gap. Looked up from germline, CDR1 is DFQATT and CDR2 is SNEGSKA (reference sequence). CDR3 size: 11 residues. CDR3 nucleotide sequence: TGCAGTGCTAGTTTAGGCAATGAGCAGTTCTTC. Protein product: CSASLGNEQFF.

The chain is built from TRBV20-1 and TRBJ1-6, with D unclear. This CDR3 contains 13 residues. Per germline, CDR1 DFQATT and CDR2 SNEGSKA (reference sequence). The V end was cut by 1 base, the J end by 8 bases, with 9 bases between. The CDR3: CSARVAVYSPLHF. The DNA for the CDR3 is TGCAGTGCTAGAGTGGCCGTGTATTCACCCCTCCACTTT.

Written as DNA, the CDR3 is TGTGCCAGCAGCCGGGACAGTCCCGAGCAGTACTTC. Its protein is CASSRDSPEQYF. The rearrangement links TRBV7-6 to TRBJ2-7; 7 positions match TRBD1. The CDR3 extends over 12 amino acids. The germline V gene has CDR1 SGHVS and CDR2 FNYEAQ. Losses at the gene ends were 5 bases for V and 6 bases for J; bases not matched to a gene: 4.

The J gene is TRBJ2-5, the V gene TRBV3-1; TRBD2 aligns across 9 bases. The J call could be wrong; TRBJ2-1 is a better fit for the DNA end. CDR1 and CDR2 from the germline V gene are LGHDT and YNNKEL (reference sequence). CDR3 length: 15 residues. CDR3 region: CASSQSGGHYNEQFF. The CDR3 nucleotides are TGTGCCAGCAGCCAGAGCGGGGGGCACTACAATGAGCAGTTCTTC.

The chain carries TRBV30 and TRBJ2-5, with 8 bases fitting TRBD2. The end of the DNA is better explained by TRBJ2-1, so the J call may be wrong. This CDR3 spans 15 amino acids. Germline V gives CDR1 GTSNPN, CDR2 SVGIG (reference sequence). The CDR3 loop is CAWGVVERESAEQFF. DNA of the CDR3: TGTGCCTGGGGCGTTGTGGAGCGGGAGAGTGCTGAGCAGTTCTTC.